A selection of T cell receptor beta chains follows, all from one sample in a study of regulatory T cells in long-lasting Graves disease. TCRdb re-analysed the multiplex PCR reads in MiXCR, keeping a single row per CDR3 protein. The sample has 350,000 to 500,000 distinct CDR3 sequences, around 23% seen once. The sample in question was peripheral blood mononuclear cells (PBMCs), obtained when the disease was refractory, from a patient treated with antithyroid drugs. These receptors originate from a female donor with Graves disease. CDR3s include the opening cysteine and the closing phenylalanine or tryptophan. The D gene is left open where the match is weak. Rows give clone size only sometimes, using once, few, many, or a class for an expanded clone.

size: NA
V: TRBV20-1
D: TRBD1
length: 16
J: TRBJ2-7
DNA: TGCAGTGCTAGAGATCATGAGACAGGGGTTCCGGACGAGCAGTACTTC
CDR3: CSARDHETGVPDEQYF

size: NA
V: TRBV10-3
D: NA
length: 13
J: TRBJ2-7
DNA: TGTGCCAGCCAAGACAGTCCCTCGGGTGAGCAGTACTTC
CDR3: CASQDSPSGEQYF

size: few
V: TRBV4-1
D: NA
length: 13
J: TRBJ2-5
DNA: TGCGCCAGCAGCCAACTCGTGCAAGAGACCCAGTACTTC
CDR3: CASSQLVQETQYF

size: many
V: TRBV12-3/TRBV12-4
D: NA
length: 13
J: TRBJ1-5
DNA: TGTGCCAGCAAAGGGGTTAATTCTCAGCCCCAGCATTTT
CDR3: CASKGVNSQPQHF

size: few
V: TRBV30
D: TRBD1
length: 14
J: TRBJ1-5
DNA: TGTGCCTGCCGGACAGGGTCCAGCAATCAGCCCCAGCATTTT
CDR3: CACRTGSSNQPQHF

size: many
V: TRBV11-2
D: NA
length: 14
J: TRBJ1-1
DNA: TGTGCCAGCAGCCGCTTGGGAGTGACCTTTGAAGCTTTCTTT
CDR3: CASSRLGVTFEAFF

size: NA
V: TRBV24-1
D: NA
length: 13
J: TRBJ2-7
DNA: TGTGCCACCAGTGATGAGACAGATTACGAGCAGTACTTC
CDR3: CATSDETDYEQYF

size: NA
V: TRBV3-1
D: TRBD2
length: 17
J: TRBJ2-2
DNA: TGTGCCAGCAGCCAACCTGAGTGGGGGAGGGCCGACGGGGAGCTGTTTTTT
CDR3: CASSQPEWGRADGELFF

size: many
V: TRBV2
D: TRBD1
length: 14
J: TRBJ1-1
DNA: TGTGCCACCTGGGACAGGGCGGAGGACACTGAAGCTTTCTTT
CDR3: CATWDRAEDTEAFF

size: many
V: TRBV3-1
D: TRBD1
length: 17
J: TRBJ2-7
DNA: TGTGCCAGCAGCCAAGGGCGGATCCGGGACAGGGTTTACGAGCAGTACTTC
CDR3: CASSQGRIRDRVYEQYF

size: few
V: TRBV6-1
D: TRBD2
length: 19
J: TRBJ2-7
DNA: TGTGCCAGCAGAACAACCCCGGGACTAGCGGGGACGAGCTCCTACGAGCAGTACTTC
CDR3: CASRTTPGLAGTSSYEQYF

size: NA
V: TRBV9
D: NA
length: 14
J: TRBJ1-1
DNA: TGTGCCAGCAGCTCCCGGCCCCGGGCCACTGAAGCTTTCTTT
CDR3: CASSSRPRATEAFF

size: NA
V: TRBV5-5
D: NA
length: 14
J: TRBJ1-6
DNA: TGTGCCAGCAGCTGGCAGGCAAATAATTCACCCCTCCACTTT
CDR3: CASSWQANNSPLHF

size: NA
V: TRBV7-9
D: TRBD2
length: 16
J: TRBJ2-3
DNA: TGTGCCAGCAGCTCACCGACTCTAGCGGTCAGGGATACGCAGTATTTT
CDR3: CASSSPTLAVRDTQYF

size: NA
V: TRBV6-2/TRBV6-3
D: TRBD1
length: 13
J: TRBJ1-1
DNA: TGTGCCAGCAGTCCAGGGGGCTGGGGTGAAGCTTTCTTT
CDR3: CASSPGGWGEAFF

size: many
V: TRBV10-3
D: TRBD1
length: 12
J: TRBJ2-7
DNA: TGTGCCATCAGTGAGTCGGGGACAGAGGCTAACTTC
CDR3: CAISESGTEANF

size: many
V: TRBV5-4
D: TRBD1
length: 14
J: TRBJ2-7
DNA: TGTGCCAGCGGGGACAGGGACCGCCACTACGAGCAGTACTTC
CDR3: CASGDRDRHYEQYF

size: many
V: TRBV27
D: NA
length: 15
J: TRBJ2-2
DNA: TGTGCCAGCAGTCGAGGGGGGATAGAGACCGGGGAGCTGTTTTTT
CDR3: CASSRGGIETGELFF

size: many
V: TRBV18
D: TRBD1
length: 12
J: TRBJ2-7
DNA: TGTGCCAGCTCACCTGGGACAGACGAGCAGTACTTC
CDR3: CASSPGTDEQYF

size: many
V: TRBV28
D: NA
length: 13
J: TRBJ2-6
DNA: TGTGCCAGCAGGACGGGGGGGGCCAACGTCCTGACTTTC
CDR3: CASRTGGANVLTF

size: NA
V: TRBV11-1
D: NA
length: 17
J: TRBJ2-6
DNA: TGTGCCAGCAGCTTGAGGGGCCCTAGCTCTGGGGCCAACGTCCTGACTTTC
CDR3: CASSLRGPSSGANVLTF

size: many
V: TRBV2
D: TRBD1
length: 17
J: TRBJ1-5
DNA: TGTGCCAGCAGTAAGAGGGACAGGGCTTTAAGCAATCAGCCCCAGCATTTT
CDR3: CASSKRDRALSNQPQHF

size: many
V: TRBV2
D: NA
length: 15
J: TRBJ1-3
DNA: TGTGCCAGCAGTCAGTTTACAAGAGCTGGAAACACCATATATTTT
CDR3: CASSQFTRAGNTIYF

size: NA
V: TRBV6-1
D: NA
length: 12
J: TRBJ1-3
DNA: TGTGCCACTTTAGGCTCTGGAAACACCATATATTTT
CDR3: CATLGSGNTIYF

size: NA
V: TRBV20-1
D: TRBD2
length: 15
J: TRBJ2-3
DNA: TGCAGTGCTAGCCGCCGTCTAGCGGGAGCAGATACGCAGTATTTT
CDR3: CSASRRLAGADTQYF

size: NA
V: TRBV11-3
D: TRBD1
length: 14
J: TRBJ2-7
DNA: TGTGCCAGCAGCACGCGGGACAGGGTGGGCGAGCAGTACTTC
CDR3: CASSTRDRVGEQYF

size: NA
V: TRBV6-2/TRBV6-3
D: NA
length: 15
J: TRBJ2-3
DNA: TGTGCCAGCAGTTACTCGTCAGTTAGCACAGATACGCAGTATTTT
CDR3: CASSYSSVSTDTQYF

size: few
V: TRBV7-8
D: NA
length: 15
J: TRBJ1-1
DNA: TGTGCCAGCAGCCCGGGAGGGGGACTGAACACTGAAGCTTTCTTT
CDR3: CASSPGGGLNTEAFF

size: NA
V: TRBV4-2
D: NA
length: 14
J: TRBJ2-5
DNA: TGTGCCAGCAGCCCGGGTGGACCCCAAGAGACCCAGTACTTC
CDR3: CASSPGGPQETQYF

size: NA
V: TRBV19
D: TRBD1
length: 15
J: TRBJ2-6
DNA: TGTGCCAGTAGTAGGGGACAGGACGGGGCCAACGTCCTGACTTTC
CDR3: CASSRGQDGANVLTF

size: many
V: TRBV6-2/TRBV6-3
D: NA
length: 13
J: TRBJ2-1
DNA: TGTGCCAGCAGTTACGGGCGCTACAATGAGCAGTTCTTC
CDR3: CASSYGRYNEQFF

size: NA
V: TRBV6-1
D: NA
length: 14
J: TRBJ1-1
DNA: TGTGCCAGCAGTCCACCAGGTTTGGGCACTGAAGCTTTCTTT
CDR3: CASSPPGLGTEAFF

size: many
V: TRBV28
D: NA
length: 15
J: TRBJ1-6
DNA: TGTGCCAGCAGTTTCAGTAGCTCCTATAATTCACCCCTCCACTTT
CDR3: CASSFSSSYNSPLHF

size: many
V: TRBV18
D: NA
length: 13
J: TRBJ1-6
DNA: TGTGCCAGCTCACCACCTACTAATTCACCCCTCCACTTT
CDR3: CASSPPTNSPLHF

size: NA
V: TRBV30
D: TRBD2
length: 15
J: TRBJ2-1
DNA: TGTGCCTGGAGTTATAGCGGGTTCTCCTACAATGAGCAGTTCTTC
CDR3: CAWSYSGFSYNEQFF

size: many
V: TRBV15
D: NA
length: 13
J: TRBJ1-1
DNA: TGTGCCACCAGCAGAGAATTGAACACTGAAGCTTTCTTT
CDR3: CATSRELNTEAFF

size: many
V: TRBV28
D: NA
length: 12
J: TRBJ1-4
DNA: TGTGCCAGCCAGGACACCTATGAAAAACTGTTTTTT
CDR3: CASQDTYEKLFF

size: many
V: TRBV19
D: NA
length: 14
J: TRBJ1-1
DNA: TGTGCCAGTAGTCCCAACAGGGCGAACACTGAAGCTTTCTTT
CDR3: CASSPNRANTEAFF

size: many
V: TRBV27
D: NA
length: 20
J: TRBJ1-4
DNA: TGTGCCAGCAGTTTATCAAGAGGGGACGTCTCGAAGTTAACTAATGAAAAACTGTTTTTT
CDR3: CASSLSRGDVSKLTNEKLFF

size: many
V: TRBV10-3
D: NA
length: 16
J: TRBJ2-2
DNA: TGTGCCATCAGTGAAATTCCTCCTCCGAACACCGGGGAGCTGTTTTTT
CDR3: CAISEIPPPNTGELFF

size: NA
V: TRBV13
D: NA
length: 17
J: TRBJ2-7
DNA: TGTGCCAGCAGCTCTCGAGATGGGGTGGGACACCCCTACGAGCAGTACTTC
CDR3: CASSSRDGVGHPYEQYF

size: few
V: TRBV12-3/TRBV12-4
D: TRBD2
length: 14
J: TRBJ2-1
DNA: TGTGCCAGCAGTTCTCTAGCGGGAGTCGATGAGCAGTTCTTC
CDR3: CASSSLAGVDEQFF

size: NA
V: TRBV9
D: NA
length: 14
J: TRBJ2-5
DNA: TGTGCCAGCAGCGGCGGTGGGGCCCAAGAGACCCAGTACTTC
CDR3: CASSGGGAQETQYF

size: few
V: TRBV19
D: NA
length: 11
J: TRBJ1-1
DNA: TGTGCCAGTAGTCGGGGAGTGGGAGCTTTCTTT
CDR3: CASSRGVGAFF

size: many
V: TRBV28
D: NA
length: 15
J: TRBJ1-4
DNA: TGTGCCAGCACGAGTCCCGGGACTGGATTTGAAAAACTGTTTTTT
CDR3: CASTSPGTGFEKLFF

size: NA
V: TRBV7-9
D: TRBD1
length: 15
J: TRBJ2-1
DNA: TGTGCCAGCAGCCCCCAGGGGGCACATTACAATGAGCAGTTCTTC
CDR3: CASSPQGAHYNEQFF

size: many
V: TRBV28
D: TRBD2
length: 20
J: TRBJ2-5
DNA: TGTGCCAGCAGCCCAGGCAGAGTTGGGACTAGCGGGAGGGCGGGAGAGACCCAGTACTTC
CDR3: CASSPGRVGTSGRAGETQYF

size: NA
V: TRBV28
D: NA
length: 13
J: TRBJ1-5
DNA: TGTGCCAGCAGTTTAGATGGGGGTCAGCCCCAGCATTTT
CDR3: CASSLDGGQPQHF

size: NA
V: TRBV30
D: TRBD1
length: 17
J: TRBJ2-1
DNA: TGTGCCTGGATCCCCTTAATCGACAGGGGGTTAATCAATGAGCAGTTCTTC
CDR3: CAWIPLIDRGLINEQFF

size: many
V: TRBV28
D: TRBD1
length: 13
J: TRBJ1-2
DNA: TGTGCCAGCAGGAGACAGGGGAACTATGGCTACACCTTC
CDR3: CASRRQGNYGYTF

size: NA
V: TRBV6-2/TRBV6-3
D: NA
length: 14
J: TRBJ1-1
DNA: TGTGCCAGCAGGCCTCAGGGTGTTAACACTGAAGCTTTCTTT
CDR3: CASRPQGVNTEAFF

size: many
V: TRBV27
D: TRBD1
length: 14
J: TRBJ1-5
DNA: TGTGCCAGCAGTTTGTCCGGGACAGGGGTTCCCCAGCATTTT
CDR3: CASSLSGTGVPQHF

size: many
V: TRBV5-1
D: TRBD2
length: 15
J: TRBJ2-7
DNA: TGCGCCAGCAGCTTGGAGGCGGGAGGGCACTACGAGCAGTACTTC
CDR3: CASSLEAGGHYEQYF

size: NA
V: TRBV5-4
D: NA
length: 12
J: TRBJ1-6
DNA: TGTGCCAGCAGCTCGGGGGAGAAAACCCTCCACTTT
CDR3: CASSSGEKTLHF

size: many
V: TRBV2
D: NA
length: 15
J: TRBJ1-6
DNA: TGTGCCAGCAGTGAGGTGGGACAAGCTAATTCACCCCTCCACTTT
CDR3: CASSEVGQANSPLHF

size: NA
V: TRBV15
D: TRBD1
length: 14
J: TRBJ1-5
DNA: TGTGCCACCAGCGCCCGGACAGGGCTTCAGCCCCAGCATTTT
CDR3: CATSARTGLQPQHF

size: NA
V: TRBV28
D: NA
length: 13
J: TRBJ2-5
DNA: TGTGCCAGCAGTTTCGGTCAGCCAGGGACCCGGTACTTC
CDR3: CASSFGQPGTRYF

size: many
V: TRBV12-3/TRBV12-4
D: NA
length: 13
J: TRBJ1-6
DNA: TGTGCCAGCAAAAGGGCTCGGGATTCACCCCTCCACTTT
CDR3: CASKRARDSPLHF

size: many
V: TRBV3-1
D: TRBD2
length: 16
J: TRBJ2-5
DNA: TGTGCCAGCAGTCCTACCGGGACTAGCGGGAGAGAGACCCAGTACTTC
CDR3: CASSPTGTSGRETQYF

size: many
V: TRBV2
D: NA
length: 14
J: TRBJ1-5
DNA: TGTGCCAGCAGTGAATTTCAGAATAATCAGCCCCAGCATTTT
CDR3: CASSEFQNNQPQHF